Sequencing of this T cell receptor beta chain was carried out in a study of CD8 T cells in ankylosing spondylitis. Quantitative 5'-RACE with molecular barcodes produced the TCR beta libraries. Each CDR3 protein is one row after TCRdb ran MiXCR on the 5' RACE reads. Found here are over 400,000 distinct CDR3 sequences, roughly 25% of them singletons; the top ten hold over 0.8%. A few counts support this clonotype. As yet, its antigen is unknown. This CDR3 comprises 17 residues. Trimming took off 0 bases at V and 5 bases at J, with 17 bases between the two ends. Germline V gene sequence: CDR1 SGHAT, CDR2 FQNNGV. Study results and caveats: Those disease-linked clones were CD8+; they were also relatively rare in peripheral blood. It appeared that ankylosing spondylitis blood was characterized by a TCR beta motif of fewer than 10 highly homologous variants. There was reportedly significant enrichment of clones that were disease-linked in matched ankylosing spondylitis synovial fluid. A number of the motif variants had already been described in reactive arthritis synovial fluid and blood.

J is TRBJ2-1 and V is TRBV11-2; D gene unclear. The sample was blood, either unsorted or a sorted T cell fraction (not recorded which). The clonotype originates from a male donor with ankylosing spondylitis. The CDR3 protein is CASSLDMMTAWDNEQFF. The CDR3 region has the DNA TGTGCCAGCAGCTTAGATATGATGACCGCCTGGGACAATGAGCAGTTCTTC.